A single TCR beta chain is shown here with its context. The sample holds many counts of this clonotype. It has no much larger one-base neighbor in the sample; base qualities were not kept. This record belongs to a study of T cells after yellow fever vaccination (dated by TCRdb to the late 2010s). A note on the overall study: Staining for CD3, CD45RA, CCR7 and CD95 was used to sort memory subsets (EM, EMRA, CM and Tscm) on a BD FACS Aria III. Blood was drawn at multiple timepoints before and after primary and secondary immunization, with bulk PBMC replicates and cell subsets isolated. Bulk TCR alpha and beta repertoires were sequenced longitudinally to track T-cell clones before and after primary and booster YFV17D yellow fever vaccination. Sorting of memory subsets took place on days 0, 15 and 45 and at 18 months after primary vaccination, as well as on days 0, 15 and 45 after the 30-year booster. The SMART-Seq v4 Ultra Low Input RNA kit was used to prepare libraries from fractions with low cell numbers. The cohort comprised two healthy male donors, one aged 18 to 29 and one aged 30 to 39 years. Study-wide findings and limitations: A small fraction of clonotypes appeared in both the CD4 and CD8 compartments, likely as a result of convergent recombination. Most clones expanded after primary vaccination (approximately 95% of CD4 and about 85% of CD8) were re-detected after the booster, suggesting that broad memory maintenance occurred. Compared with the primary T-cell response, the secondary T-cell response was weaker but faster, peaking on day 5 rather than day 15. Because the study included only a couple of donors, the extent to which the findings can be generalized is limited. In the sorted memory subsets on day 0, nearly all vaccine-responding clonotypes were below the level of detection. Computational filtering was required because FACS-sorted repertoires could contain abundant contaminating clonotypes from the bulk population.

TCR cDNA was synthesized by 5'RACE template switching, which introduced a universal primer site and unique molecular identifiers. Priming for cDNA synthesis came from both the TCR alpha and TCR beta constant segments. Library amplification involved two PCR steps, and the second step added sample barcodes and sequencing adapters. Libraries were sequenced on Illumina HiSeq 2500 (2x100 bp) or NovaSeq (2x150 bp). The source study handled its data this way. Demultiplexing of reads and collapsing into UMI consensus sequences were performed with MIGEC, and V(D)J alignment was carried out with MiXCR. Vaccine-responding clonotypes were identified with edgeR using replicate PBMC samples, with FDR below 0.01 and a log2 fold change above 5 up to day 15 being required. Each bulk clonotype received a CD4 or CD8 identity based on whether the sequenced CD4 or CD8 repertoire contained that clonotype at higher abundance. To estimate how each clone was distributed across memory phenotypes, clonotype frequencies in memory subsets were weighted by FACS-sorted cell numbers. TCRdb reworked the public reads: Q25 trimming with fastp, MiXCR clone assembly, productive beta chains retained. Entries are consolidated by CDR3 protein sequence, retaining the most common genes and DNA. TCRdb assigned the V and J calls; the authors' analysis was not used. This sample comprises about 31,000 distinct CDR3 sequences, over 9.5% of them detected only once. Of the sample, 10% to 15% falls within the top ten clones.

The CDR3 numbers 12 residues from cysteine through phenylalanine. Solely the CDR3 DNA is kept, with 36 bases framed from the first base. Trimming at the junction amounts to 7 bases on V and 2 bases on J, and the germline ends lie 7 bases apart. From the germline V gene, CDR1 is MDHEN and CDR2 is SYDVKM. Reading the label with the study, this specimen's treatment or condition is: live attenuated yellow fever vaccine strain. A standard Ficoll-Paque protocol was used to isolate PBMCs from peripheral blood. RNA from sorted memory subsets was extracted with the RNeasy Micro Kit. This receptor was obtained from a man aged 18 to 30 who received the YFV17D yellow fever vaccine. The V and J segments used are TRBV28 and TRBJ2-3, with an unclear D gene assignment. The source was PBMCs, either bulk or a sorted T-cell subset (CD4+, CD8+, memory, or dextramer-sorted; not recorded which), collected around 15 days after the first yellow fever vaccination. The sequenced DNA is TGTGCCAGCACCAGCTTCACAGATACGCAGTATTTT. This encodes CASTSFTDTQYF.